Following are 5 T cell receptor beta chains from one sample sequenced in a study of blood T cell repertoires in COVID-19. The assay was immunoSEQ multiplex PCR, and TCRdb's table has in-frame clones only and misses some. The sample records about 120,000 clones, around 76% being singletons. Sequenced material: peripheral blood. These receptors were obtained from a man between 65 and 85 years old with acute or convalescent COVID-19.

The V and J genes are TRBV7-2 and TRBJ2-2; D is unresolved. This CDR3 is built from 12 residues. Trimming cost V 4 bases and J 7 bases, with 7 bases left between them. Germline assignment: CDR1 SGHTA and CDR2 FQGNSA. The CDR3 reads CASSYPIGELFF. The CDR3 DNA sequence: TGTGCCAGCAGCTATCCCATCGGGGAGCTGTTTTTT.

The rearrangement joins TRBV4-1 to TRBJ1-2; weak D call: TRBD1 (6 bases). Per germline, CDR1 MGHRA and CDR2 YSYEKL. V dropped 0 bases and J dropped 2 bases, with 10 bases sitting between them. The CDR3 is made up of 15 amino acids. The CDR3 DNA follows: TGCGCCAGCAGCCAAGAGGCAGGGGTAAACTATGGCTACACCTTC. Translating gives CASSQEAGVNYGYTF.

The CDR3 loop is CSARASSTQYF. For the CDR3, the DNA is TGCAGTGCTAGAGCTAGCTCTACGCAGTATTTT. The J gene is TRBJ2-3, the V gene TRBV20-1; maybe TRBD2 (5 bases). The germline V and J ends were trimmed by 1 base and 8 bases, with 7 bases remaining between them. The CDR3 has 11 residues. Germline loops: CDR1 DFQATT, CDR2 SNEGSKA (reference sequence).

The CDR3 loop is CARSLGGTDSNQPQHF. As DNA, the CDR3 is TGTGCCAGAAGCTTGGGTGGGACAGATAGCAATCAGCCCCAGCATTTT. V gene TRBV5-3 combines with J gene TRBJ1-5; 7 bases map to TRBD1. TRBV5-3 is noted as an ORF with a role that remains uncertain. The CDR3 sequence is 16 residues long. The V and J ends lost 0 bases and 0 bases, in that order; junction bases with no gene match: 3.

V usage is TRBV11-1 and J usage is TRBJ2-1, with a possible D match to TRBD1 (6 bases). This CDR3 is built from 16 residues. Trimming stripped 1 base from V and 2 bases from J, with 12 bases between. From germline, CDR1 is SGHAT and CDR2 FQDESV (reference sequence). CDR3 amino acids: CASSLETGFTYNEQFF. The CDR3 coding sequence is TGTGCCAGCAGCTTAGAAACAGGGTTCACCTACAATGAGCAGTTCTTC.